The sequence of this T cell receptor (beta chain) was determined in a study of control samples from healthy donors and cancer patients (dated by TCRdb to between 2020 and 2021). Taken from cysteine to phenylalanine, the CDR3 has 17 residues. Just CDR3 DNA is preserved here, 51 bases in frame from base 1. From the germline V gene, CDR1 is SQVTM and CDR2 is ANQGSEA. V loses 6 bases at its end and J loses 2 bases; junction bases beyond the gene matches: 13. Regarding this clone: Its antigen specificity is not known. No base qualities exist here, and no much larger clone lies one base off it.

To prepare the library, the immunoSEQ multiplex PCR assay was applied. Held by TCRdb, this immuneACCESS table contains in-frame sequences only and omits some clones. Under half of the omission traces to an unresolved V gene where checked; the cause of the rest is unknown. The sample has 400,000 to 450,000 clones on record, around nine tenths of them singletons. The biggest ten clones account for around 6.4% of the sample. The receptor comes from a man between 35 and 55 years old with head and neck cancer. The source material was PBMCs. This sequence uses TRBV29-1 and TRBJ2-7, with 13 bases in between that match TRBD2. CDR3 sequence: CSVLLGLAGVLTYEQYF. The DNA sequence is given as TGCAGCGTCCTACTTGGACTAGCGGGAGTCCTTACCTACGAGCAGTACTTC.